These T cell receptor beta chains were read from a single sample in a study of T cells in narcolepsy. Data came from immunoSEQ multiplex PCR; TCRdb stores just in-frame clones and leaves some out. The table records some 25,000 clones, about 80% of them present only once. Sequenced input: CD45RA- memory CD4+ T cells from PBMCs. The receptors were sampled from a human donor with narcolepsy. CDR3s include the opening cysteine and the closing phenylalanine or tryptophan. The D gene is left open where the match is weak. The size of a clone is reported for some rows only, either as once, few or many, or as a class for expanded clones.

d_gene | j_gene | abundance | v_gene | CDR3aa | CDR3nt
TRBD1 | TRBJ2-7 | - | TRBV28 | CASSPAGTGGYEQYF | TGTGCCAGCAGTCCAGCCGGGACAGGGGGATACGAGCAGTACTTC
- | TRBJ2-5 | - | TRBV18 | CASSPRSPTYQETQYF | TGTGCCAGCTCACCAAGGAGCCCTACCTACCAAGAGACCCAGTACTTC
- | TRBJ2-3 | - | TRBV7-6 | CASSNSGDTQYF | TGTGCCAGCAGCAATAGTGGGGATACGCAGTATTTT
TRBD2 | TRBJ2-5 | - | TRBV7-8 | CASSLVSGGETQYF | TGTGCCAGCAGCTTAGTTTCGGGGGGGGAGACCCAGTACTTC
- | TRBJ1-1 | - | TRBV29-1 | CSVGDTEAFF | TGCAGCGTTGGGGACACTGAAGCTTTCTTT
- | TRBJ1-1 | once | TRBV19 | CASSPLAPPTEAFF | TGTGCCAGTAGTCCCCTAGCCCCCCCAACCGAAGCTTTCTTT
- | TRBJ2-3 | - | TRBV2 | CASSDTDLGRVQYF | TGTGCCAGCAGTGACACGGACCTAGGTAGAGTGCAGTATTTT
- | TRBJ2-5 | - | TRBV5-4 | CASSLSGNQETQYF | TGTGCCAGCAGCTTGTCGGGGAACCAAGAGACCCAGTACTTC
- | TRBJ2-2 | - | TRBV11-2 | CASRPVRFDTGELFF | TGTGCCAGCAGGCCAGTTAGGTTTGACACCGGGGAGCTGTTTTTT
- | TRBJ2-7 | - | TRBV28 | CASSITGRVSYEQYF | TGTGCCAGCAGTATAACAGGGAGGGTAAGCTACGAGCAGTACTTC
- | TRBJ2-2 | once | TRBV10-3 | CAISDRAFRGLNAGELFF | TGTGCCATCAGTGACCGCGCCTTTCGGGGACTGAACGCCGGGGAGCTGTTTTTT
- | TRBJ2-3 | - | TRBV15 | CATSREKGSGADTQYF | TGTGCCACCAGCAGGGAGAAGGGGAGTGGAGCAGATACGCAGTATTTT
- | TRBJ1-6 | - | TRBV23-1 | CASSQSGYSPLHF | TGCGCCAGCAGTCAATCGGGGTATTCACCCCTCCACTTT
- | TRBJ2-5 | - | TRBV15 | CATSRGRILETQYF | TGTGCCACCAGCAGAGGTCGAATTCTAGAGACCCAGTACTTC
TRBD2 | TRBJ2-7 | once | TRBV29-1 | CSGSGLAGVGEQYF | TGCAGCGGCTCGGGACTAGCGGGAGTGGGCGAGCAGTACTTC
- | TRBJ2-2 | - | TRBV9 | CASSLEGRNTGELFF | TGTGCCAGCAGCCTGGAGGGCCGGAACACCGGGGAGCTGTTTTTT
- | TRBJ2-1 | - | TRBV20-1 | CSASRYNEQFF | TGCAGTGCTAGTAGGTACAATGAGCAGTTCTTC
- | TRBJ2-3 | - | TRBV6-6 | CASSYDIEDTQYF | TGTGCCAGCAGTTACGACATCGAGGATACGCAGTATTTT
- | TRBJ2-7 | once | TRBV2 | CASTQGKYEQYF | TGTGCCAGCACACAAGGGAAATACGAGCAGTACTTC
TRBD2 | TRBJ2-7 | - | TRBV6-1 | CASPAGVGSYEQYF | TGTGCCAGCCCGGCGGGAGTGGGGTCCTACGAGCAGTACTTC
TRBD2 | TRBJ2-7 | - | TRBV7-9 | CASSLVGGRGGYEQYF | TGTGCCAGCAGCTTAGTTGGCGGGAGAGGTGGCTACGAGCAGTACTTC
TRBD1 | TRBJ1-4 | - | TRBV7-2 | CASRRDRGTNEKLFF | TGTGCCAGCAGGCGGGACAGGGGAACTAATGAAAAACTGTTTTTT
- | TRBJ1-2 | - | TRBV5-6 | CASSLPEIQGNYGYTF | TGTGCCAGCAGCTTACCCGAAATACAGGGTAACTATGGCTACACCTTC
- | TRBJ2-5 | - | TRBV4-3 | CASSQENREETQYF | TGCGCCAGCAGCCAAGAGAACAGAGAAGAGACCCAGTACTTC
- | TRBJ1-2 | - | TRBV5-1 | CASRMDTAGSYTF | TGCGCCAGCAGGATGGACACCGCTGGAAGCTACACCTTC
- | TRBJ2-3 | - | TRBV5-1 | CASSSGPTDTQYF | TGCGCCAGCAGCTCTGGACCAACAGATACGCAGTATTTT
- | TRBJ2-7 | once | TRBV7-2 | CASSLDRLATYEQYF | TGTGCCAGCAGCTTAGACCGCTTAGCGACCTACGAGCAGTACTTC
- | TRBJ2-7 | few | TRBV5-6 | CASSYGTLSSYEQYF | TGTGCCAGCAGCTACGGGACTCTAAGCTCCTACGAGCAGTACTTC
- | TRBJ1-1 | - | TRBV7-3 | CASRSTGTEAFF | TGTGCCAGCAGATCAACGGGGACTGAAGCTTTCTTT
- | TRBJ1-1 | - | TRBV6-5 | CASSYDGLPYNTEAFF | TGTGCCAGCAGTTACGACGGCCTCCCTTACAACACTGAAGCTTTCTTT
- | TRBJ1-2 | - | TRBV4-3 | CASSQDFPGASYGYTF | TGCGCCAGCAGCCAAGATTTTCCGGGGGCGTCTTATGGCTACACCTTC
TRBD1 | TRBJ1-5 | - | TRBV4-3 | CASSQDSTGIQPQHF | TGCGCCAGCAGCCAAGATTCGACAGGGATTCAGCCCCAGCATTTT
- | TRBJ1-2 | - | TRBV6-1 | CASSDREGANYGYTF | TGTGCCAGCAGTGACAGGGAGGGAGCTAACTATGGCTACACCTTC
- | TRBJ2-7 | - | TRBV14 | CASSQFKSLTVRGGEQYF | TGTGCCAGCAGCCAATTTAAAAGCCTGACAGTGCGAGGCGGCGAGCAGTACTTC
- | TRBJ1-3 | - | TRBV6-5 | CASSYRVGNTIYF | TGTGCCAGCAGTTACAGGGTTGGAAACACCATATATTTT
- | TRBJ1-2 | once | TRBV28 | CASSFGGDGYTF | TGTGCCAGCAGTTTCGGGGGCGATGGCTACACCTTC
TRBD2 | TRBJ2-3 | - | TRBV7-2 | CASSLAGLATDTQYF | TGTGCCAGCAGCTTAGCGGGACTAGCAACAGATACGCAGTATTTT